Below, one T cell receptor beta chain is given with its context. These data come from a study of T cell changes during pregnancy in multiple sclerosis. TCRdb keeps only in-frame clones here, not all; method: immunoSEQ multiplex PCR. The sample lists 55,000 to 70,000 clones, about nine tenths occurring once. The CDR3 covers 13 residues. V lost 6 bases to trimming and J lost 2 bases; unmatched junction nucleotides: 0. CDR1 and CDR2 from the germline V gene are LNHDA and SQIVND (reference sequence). The chain has TRBV19 and TRBJ1-1; 10 bases line up with TRBD1. This clonotype was sampled from a female donor in good health, enrolled as a control in a pregnancy study. The sample consisted of peripheral blood, taken in the first trimester of pregnancy. CDR3 in DNA: TGTGCCAGTAGGACAGGGGGCAACACTGAAGCTTTCTTT. Translated: CASRTGGNTEAFF. The entire variable domain, with the rest obtained from reference TRBV19 and TRBJ1-1, is as follows: DGGITQSPKYLFRKEGQNVTLSCEQNLNHDAMYWYRQDPGQGLRLIYYSQIVNDFQKGDIAEGYSVSREKKESFPLTVTSAQKNPTAFYLCASRTGGNTEAFFGQGTRLTVV.